This entry features one TCR beta chain sequence. CDR3 size: 9 residues. Germline CDR1 SNHLY, CDR2 FYNNEI. A multiplex PCR was run with 60 Vbeta primers and 13 Jbeta primers. Data came from immunoSEQ multiplex PCR; TCRdb stores just in-frame clones and leaves some out. The sample shows about 160,000 clones, around 80% of them seen only once. The data stem from a study of cytomegalovirus exposure and HLA in healthy donors. The genes are TRBV2 and TRBJ2-5; D gene ambiguous. Near its end, the DNA agrees better with TRBJ2-7, so the J call may be wrong. The receptor was derived from a human donor in good health. Material: PBMCs. The CDR3 nucleotides are TGTGCCAGCAAAAACGAGCAGTACTTC. This codes for CASKNEQYF.